Below, 27 T cell receptor beta chains from the same sample are listed, as sequenced in a study of blood T cell repertoires in COVID-19. The table came from immunoSEQ multiplex PCR; TCRdb's copy has only in-frame clones and leaves some out. The table has about 320,000 clones, approximately 81% seen once; the top ten hold 1.9%. Material for sequencing was PBMCs or T cells enriched from blood (not recorded which). The receptors stem from a woman aged 25-40 years who had been exposed to COVID-19.

This clone appeared a few times. The rearrangement joins TRBV28 to TRBJ1-2; 7 bases are a match to TRBD1. Germline lookup yields CDR1 MDHEN and CDR2 SYDVKM. The CDR3 has 15 residues. Losses at the gene ends were 7 bases for V and 0 bases for J; bases not matched to a gene: 8. The CDR3 DNA follows: TGTGCCAGCATCCTACAGGGGACCTCTAACTATGGCTACACCTTC. Its protein is CASILQGTSNYGYTF.

The V gene is TRBV2, the J gene TRBJ2-5, with TRBD1 identical over 8 bases. Germline assignment: CDR1 SNHLY and CDR2 FYNNEI. This CDR3 contains 13 residues. Trimming removed 4 bases from V and 6 bases from J; junction bases left unmatched: 4. DNA of the CDR3: TGTGCCAGCAGTGCGGACAGGGACAAGACCCAGTACTTC. This codes for CASSADRDKTQYF.

The CDR3 bases are TGTGCCAGCAAGGGTCAGGGGATGGTCGGGGAGCTGTTTTTT. Translation gives CASKGQGMVGELFF. V and J are TRBV6-5 and TRBJ2-2, with a weak D call TRBD1 (6 bases). Per germline, CDR1 MNHEY and CDR2 SVGAGI. Trimming removed 7 bases at V and 7 bases at J, with 16 bases between. CDR3 size: 14 residues.

V usage is TRBV5-1 and J usage is TRBJ2-5; 11 nucleotides agree with TRBD2. Germline trimming cut 1 base from V and 5 bases from J; bases unmatched to any gene: 4. Per germline, CDR1 SGHRS and CDR2 YFSETQ. This CDR3 comprises 15 residues. The CDR3 protein is CASSLTSGGRETQYF. The CDR3 DNA reads TGCGCCAGCAGCTTGACTAGCGGGGGCAGGGAGACCCAGTACTTC.

This sequence joins TRBV5-4 and TRBJ2-7; the match to TRBD1 covers 10 bases. With 0 bases clipped from V and 4 bases from J, the junction kept 4 bases outside the gene matches. CDR3 length: 15 amino acids. Germline V CDR1 and CDR2: SGHNT, YYREEE (reference sequence). This CDR3 reads CASSLAGTGVYEQYF. The CDR3 region has the DNA TGTGCCAGCAGCTTGGCAGGGACAGGGGTGTACGAGCAGTACTTC.

The chain joins TRBV5-1 to TRBJ2-4; D possibly corresponds to TRBD2 (5 bases). The V end lost 5 bases, the J end lost 2 bases, and 8 bases lay between the germline ends. The CDR3 spans 13 residues. Germline CDR1 SGHRS, CDR2 YFSETQ. CDR3 sequence: CASSEGTKNIQYF. The DNA of the CDR3 is TGCGCCAGCAGTGAGGGAACCAAAAACATTCAGTACTTC. The entire variable domain, with the rest obtained from reference TRBV5-1 and TRBJ2-4, is as follows: KAGVTQTPRYLIKTRGQQVTLSCSPISGHRSVSWYQQTPGQGLQFLFEYFSETQRNKGNFPGRFSGRQFSNSRSEMNVSTLELGDSALYLCASSEGTKNIQYFGAGTRLSVL.

This clone was detected a few times. V is TRBV19 and J is TRBJ2-2, with D perhaps matching TRBD1 (5 bases). The V end was cut by 3 bases, the J end by 0 bases, with 11 bases between. CDR1 LNHDA and CDR2 SQIVND come from the germline V gene (reference sequence). This CDR3 is built from 16 residues. The CDR3 loop is CASSMGQLSNTGELFF. As DNA, the CDR3 is TGTGCCAGTAGTATGGGGCAACTATCGAACACCGGGGAGCTGTTTTTT. The whole variable domain, remainder taken from reference TRBV19 and TRBJ2-2, is DGGITQSPKYLFRKEGQNVTLSCEQNLNHDAMYWYRQDPGQGLRLIYYSQIVNDFQKGDIAEGYSVSREKKESFPLTVTSAQKNPTAFYLCASSMGQLSNTGELFFGEGSRLTVL.

The chain combines TRBV19 with TRBJ1-3; 7 bases are shared with TRBD1. Germline V gene lookup returns CDR1 LNHDA and CDR2 SQIVND (reference sequence). The CDR3 consists of 15 residues. J was trimmed by 4 bases and V by 6 bases; bases with no gene match: 9. The CDR3 sequence is CASSAGQFAGNTIYF. CDR3 nucleotides: TGTGCCAGTAGCGCGGGACAGTTCGCAGGAAACACCATATATTTT.

This clone has only one observation. The chain is built from TRBV11-2 and TRBJ2-7; no clear D. V was trimmed by 7 bases and J by 3 bases, leaving 10 bases between them. From germline, CDR1 is SGHAT and CDR2 FQNNGV. This CDR3 region has 12 residues. The CDR3 DNA reads TGTGCCAGCACCGCACACAACTACGAGCAGTACTTC. This sequence encodes CASTAHNYEQYF.

This clone was seen many times. V and J are TRBV5-1 and TRBJ1-2, with 9 bases matching TRBD1. This CDR3 contains 15 residues. Germline V lookup: CDR1 SGHRS, CDR2 YFSETQ. The V segment lost 5 bases and the J segment 6 bases; nucleotides outside the gene matches: 11. The CDR3 protein is CASRTDRGIWNGYTF. The CDR3 DNA is TGCGCCAGCAGGACAGACAGGGGGATTTGGAATGGCTACACCTTC.

This chain uses TRBV5-6 with TRBJ2-1, with D possibly matching TRBD1 (5 bases). V lost 0 bases and J 7 bases, leaving 11 bases between the germline ends. The CDR3 spans 14 residues. Looked up from germline, CDR1 is SGHDT and CDR2 is YYEEEE. The CDR3 nucleotides read TGTGCCAGCAGCTTGGTCCAGGGTTGGAATGAGCAGTTCTTC. It yields the protein CASSLVQGWNEQFF.

The rearrangement joins TRBV24-1 to TRBJ2-1; D might be TRBD1 (7 bases). This CDR3 spans 17 amino acids. Germline CDR1 and CDR2: KGHDR and SFDVKD. The ends were cut back, 3 bases at V and 12 bases at J, with 26 bases in the middle. CDR3 sequence reads: CATSDPSEGASTMRQFF. In DNA, the CDR3 is TGTGCCACCAGTGATCCCTCGGAGGGGGCATCTACAATGAGGCAGTTCTTC.

This rearrangement joins TRBV9 to TRBJ2-1; the D gene is possibly TRBD2 (5 bases). CDR1 SGDLS and CDR2 YYNGEE come from the germline V gene. The ends were cut back, 3 bases at V and 6 bases at J, with 13 bases in the middle. The CDR3 spans 14 residues. The CDR3 is CASSAEWTPNEQFF. The CDR3 nucleotides are TGTGCCAGCAGCGCCGAGTGGACTCCCAATGAGCAGTTCTTC.

The genes are TRBV19 and TRBJ2-1; 7 bases map to TRBD1. The germline gives CDR1 LNHDA, CDR2 SQIVND (reference sequence). This CDR3 has 16 residues. The V and J ends lost 5 bases and 5 bases, in that order; junction bases with no gene match: 12. CDR3 residues: CASSVRQTGLNNEQFF. The DNA of the CDR3 is TGTGCCAGTAGTGTCCGTCAGACAGGGCTTAACAATGAGCAGTTCTTC.

The J gene is TRBJ2-1, the V gene TRBV23-1; D unclear. TRBV23-1 is designated an ORF whose function remains uncertain. Trimming took off 6 bases at V and 5 bases at J, with 14 bases between the two ends. The CDR3 has 14 residues. The CDR3 here is CASRSKFPHNEQFF. The CDR3 DNA follows: TGCGCCAGCAGATCAAAATTTCCCCACAATGAGCAGTTCTTC.

The CDR3 protein is CASSEIGTDYGYTF. For the CDR3, the DNA is TGTGCCAGCAGTGAAATCGGGACAGACTATGGCTACACCTTC. The chain couples TRBV6-1 to TRBJ1-2; 7 bases are a match to TRBD1. V lost 2 bases, J lost 3 bases, and 3 bases stayed unmatched. Germline values: CDR1 MNHNS, CDR2 SASEGT. The CDR3 contains 14 residues.

V and J are TRBV27 and TRBJ1-3; 7 bases are shared with TRBD1. J gave up 8 bases and V 9 bases, and 16 bases lay outside the gene matches. The germline gives CDR1 MNHEY, CDR2 SMNVEV (reference sequence). The CDR3 loop spans 15 amino acids. The CDR3 spells CARLGRQGIADTIYF. DNA of the CDR3: TGTGCCAGGCTAGGTCGACAGGGCATCGCGGACACCATATATTTT.

This clone occurred a few times. The J gene is TRBJ2-7, the V gene TRBV6-5; a possible D gene is TRBD2 (6 bases). The CDR3 sequence is 12 residues long. The V and J ends lost 7 bases and 6 bases respectively, with 13 bases between them. Germline CDR1 is MNHEY and CDR2 is SVGAGI. This chain's CDR3 is CASTNTGLEQYF. The CDR3 DNA reads TGTGCCAGCACTAACACGGGACTCGAGCAGTACTTC.

The V gene is TRBV19, the J gene TRBJ1-5; 7 nucleotides agree with TRBD1. The CDR3 is 17 amino acids. The junction had 12 bases not matched to a gene; V was cut back by 4 bases and J by 3 bases. Germline V CDR1 and CDR2: LNHDA, SQIVND (reference sequence). Here the CDR3 reads CASSSDRVEVTNQPQHF. The CDR3 coding sequence is TGTGCCAGTAGTAGCGACAGGGTCGAGGTAACCAATCAGCCCCAGCATTTT.

The chain has TRBV7-8 and TRBJ2-2; D is unclear. Trimming cost V 1 base and J 3 bases, with 6 bases left between them. The CDR3 spans 14 residues. Germline V gene lookup returns CDR1 SGHVS and CDR2 FQNEAQ. The CDR3: CASSLVLYTGELFF. CDR3 in DNA: TGTGCCAGCAGCTTAGTCCTATACACCGGGGAGCTGTTTTTT.

The rearrangement joins TRBV28 to TRBJ2-1; 7 bases are shared with TRBD2. The junction had 20 bases not matched to a gene; V was cut back by 6 bases and J by 12 bases. The CDR3 length is 16 residues. Looked up from germline, CDR1 is MDHEN and CDR2 is SYDVKM. This chain's CDR3 is CASRVTSAGNNDVQFF. The CDR3 DNA is TGTGCCAGCAGAGTCACTAGCGCGGGGAACAATGACGTGCAGTTCTTC.

The rearrangement joins TRBV9 to TRBJ1-2, with D possibly matching TRBD1 (6 bases). The CDR3 contains 16 residues. Between the trimmed V and J ends, which lost 0 bases and 8 bases, there was a span of 20 bases. In germline, CDR1 is SGDLS, CDR2 YYNGEE. CDR3 sequence (DNA): TGTGCCAGCAGCGTAGATGTTGGGACACCGTATGGCGGCTACACCTTC. Its translation is CASSVDVGTPYGGYTF.

The chain is built from TRBV5-8 and TRBJ1-3; unclear D gene. Trimming cost V 5 bases and J 2 bases, with 8 bases left between them. Germline V gene lookup returns CDR1 SGHTS and CDR2 YDEGEE. The CDR3 consists of 13 residues. CDR3 in amino acids: CASSILTGNTIYF. The CDR3 DNA follows: TGTGCCAGCAGTATTCTAACTGGAAACACCATATATTTT.

The genes are TRBV4-2 and TRBJ2-1; 9 bases fit TRBD2. The CDR3 has 16 amino acids. The V segment lost 1 base and the J segment 7 bases; nucleotides outside the gene matches: 8. The germline V gene has CDR1 LGHNA and CDR2 YNFKEQ. The CDR3 nucleotides are TGTGCCAGCAGCCAAGCCTTTAGCGGGAGTCAGAATGAGCAGTTCTTC. Its translation: CASSQAFSGSQNEQFF.

The chain employs TRBV18 and TRBJ2-2, with 7 bases fitting TRBD1. The CDR3 runs 17 residues. Germline CDR1 is KGHSH and CDR2 is LQKENI. After removal of 0 bases from V and 6 bases from J, the junction contained 10 bases not matched to a gene. The CDR3 bases are TGTGCCAGCTCACCACCGCAGGGGGATGTTGTCCCCGGGGAGCTGTTTTTT. It codes for CASSPPQGDVVPGELFF.

This chain connects TRBV2 to TRBJ2-5; D call uncertain. Deletions cut 4 bases from V and 3 bases from J, with 6 bases between. The CDR3 has 12 amino acids. Per germline, CDR1 SNHLY and CDR2 FYNNEI. This CDR3 is CASSVSEETQYF. CDR3 nucleotides: TGTGCCAGCAGTGTCAGCGAAGAGACCCAGTACTTC.

V gene TRBV14 combines with J gene TRBJ1-2; D gene uncertain. Germline V lookup: CDR1 SGHDN, CDR2 FVKESK. Trimming cost V 1 base and J 4 bases, with 7 bases left between them. The CDR3 is 13 residues long. The CDR3 spells CASSQVTVYGYTF. Here the CDR3 DNA reads TGTGCCAGCAGCCAAGTTACGGTCTATGGCTACACCTTC.